Listed here are 14 T cell receptor beta chains from one sample, sequenced in a study of CD8+ T cells in alopecia areata. cDNA prepared by RNA extraction and subsequent reverse transcription served as the template for sequencing. Assay used: immunoSEQ multiplex PCR; TCRdb lists only in-frame clones, some missing. The sample carries roughly 200,000 clones, 45% to 70% recorded once. The sample taken for sequencing was CD8+ T cells sorted from blood. The receptors come from a human donor in good health.

This chain connects TRBV29-1 to TRBJ1-5; TRBD1 might be the D (6 bases). The length of the CDR3 is 13 residues. The germline V gene has CDR1 SQVTM and CDR2 ANQGSEA. V was trimmed by 6 bases and J by 5 bases, leaving 14 bases between them. CDR3 protein: CSVAIGGDQPQHF. The CDR3 DNA follows: TGCAGCGTCGCCATAGGGGGGGATCAGCCCCAGCATTTT.

This clone was observed a few times. V gene TRBV7-9 combines with J gene TRBJ1-2; tentatively, D is TRBD1 (6 bases). This CDR3 spans 14 amino acids. Germline V lookup: CDR1 SEHNR, CDR2 FQNEAQ (reference sequence). V shed 5 bases and J shed 4 bases, with 14 bases lying between them. For the CDR3, the DNA is TGTGCCAGCAGCCCACTACAGGGCACCTATGGCTACACCTTC. It specifies CASSPLQGTYGYTF.

The chain links TRBV27 to TRBJ1-1; a possible D gene is TRBD1 (6 bases). Germline CDR1 MNHEY, CDR2 SMNVEV (reference sequence). Trimming left V 7 bases short and J 4 bases short, with 19 bases between. The CDR3 extends over 15 amino acids. The CDR3 sequence: CASTITAGAGTEAFF. The CDR3 DNA reads as TGTGCCAGCACAATCACGGCGGGGGCCGGCACTGAAGCTTTCTTT.

This clone was found a few times. The chain links TRBV7-9 to TRBJ2-5; D is undetermined. The V gene's germline CDR1 is SEHNR and CDR2 FQNEAQ (reference sequence). Trimming left V 2 bases short and J 5 bases short, with 9 bases between. The CDR3 contains 13 residues. As DNA, the CDR3 is TGTGCCAGCAGCTTATCTACGCTGGAGACCCAGTACTTC. Translation: CASSLSTLETQYF.

Only a few counts were recorded for this clone. The rearrangement joins TRBV18 to TRBJ2-7; the match to TRBD1 covers 7 bases. CDR1 and CDR2 from the germline V gene are KGHSH and LQKENI. The CDR3 length is 14 residues. Losses at the gene ends were 4 bases for V and 3 bases for J; bases not matched to a gene: 6. DNA for the CDR3: TGTGCCAGCTCACGACCGGGACAGAGCTACGAGCAGTACTTC. It codes for CASSRPGQSYEQYF.

There are a few counts of this clone. The rearrangement joins TRBV4-1 to TRBJ1-2; weak D call: TRBD1 (5 bases). The CDR3 covers 14 residues. V shed 1 base and J shed 4 bases, with 10 bases lying between them. Per germline, CDR1 MGHRA and CDR2 YSYEKL. The CDR3 region is CASSQGVGAYGYTF. In DNA, the CDR3 is TGCGCCAGCAGCCAAGGAGTAGGGGCCTATGGCTACACCTTC.

This clone was observed a few times. The chain couples TRBV29-1 to TRBJ2-7, with D perhaps assigned TRBD1 or TRBD2 (5 bases each). This CDR3 spans 14 amino acids. Germline V CDR1 and CDR2: SQVTM, ANQGSEA. V was pared by 0 bases and J by 2 bases, with 11 bases between. This CDR3 is CSVEDPTGPYEQYF. The DNA for the CDR3 is TGCAGCGTTGAAGACCCGACGGGACCCTACGAGCAGTACTTC.

V gene TRBV9 combines with J gene TRBJ2-3; 7 nucleotides line up with TRBD2. V was pared by 3 bases and J by 3 bases, with 7 bases of the junction left unmatched. In germline, CDR1 is SGDLS, CDR2 YYNGEE. CDR3 length equals 15 residues. In nucleotides, the CDR3 is TGTGCCAGCAGCGAGGCGGGGGTTGTGACAGATACGCAGTATTTT. Residues: CASSEAGVVTDTQYF.

The chain recombines TRBV4-1 with TRBJ1-1, with a weak D call TRBD1 (5 bases). Germline-derived CDR1 and CDR2 are MGHRA and YSYEKL. Deletions cut 4 bases from V and 1 base from J, with 10 bases between. CDR3 length: 14 amino acids. This chain's CDR3 is CASSPVQGNTEAFF. The CDR3 DNA reads as TGCGCCAGCAGCCCGGTCCAGGGGAACACTGAAGCTTTCTTT.

This clone is a singleton in its sample. The rearrangement links TRBV18 to TRBJ1-2; D gene ambiguous. From germline, CDR1 is KGHSH and CDR2 LQKENI. The CDR3 length is 17 residues. With 3 bases removed from V and 0 bases from J, the gap between germline ends came to 17 bases. CDR3 DNA sequence: TGTGCCAGCTCACCCAACCTGGACGTCGGATCTAACTATGGCTACACCTTC. It is translated as CASSPNLDVGSNYGYTF.

This clone has only one observation. The V and J genes are TRBV5-1 and TRBJ2-1; no firm D call. The CDR3 sequence is 14 residues long. The ends were cut back, 4 bases at V and 8 bases at J, with 16 bases in the middle. Germline lookup yields CDR1 SGHRS and CDR2 YFSETQ. The CDR3 protein is CASSQDGPGDEQFF. CDR3 sequence (DNA): TGCGCCAGCAGCCAAGACGGACCGGGCGATGAGCAGTTCTTC. The whole variable domain, remainder taken from reference TRBV5-1 and TRBJ2-1, is KAGVTQTPRYLIKTRGQQVTLSCSPISGHRSVSWYQQTPGQGLQFLFEYFSETQRNKGNFPGRFSGRQFSNSRSEMNVSTLELGDSALYLCASSQDGPGDEQFFGPGTRLTVL.

V is TRBV7-9 and J is TRBJ1-1; D not certain. Trimming left V 1 base short and J 1 base short, with 7 bases between. CDR3 size: 14 residues. Germline V lookup: CDR1 SEHNR, CDR2 FQNEAQ (reference sequence). The CDR3: CASSLVQANTEAFF. The CDR3 DNA follows: TGTGCCAGCAGCTTAGTACAAGCGAACACTGAAGCTTTCTTT. Combining the CDR3 with reference TRBV7-9 and TRBJ1-1 gives the whole variable domain DTGVSQNPRHKITKRGQNVTFRCDPISEHNRLYWYRQTLGQGPEFLTYFQNEAQLEKSRLLSDRFSAERPKGSFSTLEIQRTEQGDSAMYLCASSLVQANTEAFFGQGTRLTVV.

The CDR3 bases are TGCAGCGTTGGGGGGATCGGGGAGCTGTTTTTT. Translating gives CSVGGIGELFF. This sequence joins TRBV29-1 and TRBJ2-2; D is tentatively TRBD1 or TRBD2 (5 bases each). V lost 4 bases, J lost 7 bases, and 7 bases lay in between. The CDR3 contains 11 residues. CDR1 and CDR2 (germline): SQVTM, ANQGSEA.

The J gene is TRBJ2-7, the V gene TRBV27; 7 nucleotides align to TRBD2. The CDR3 contains 16 residues. Germline CDR1 MNHEY, CDR2 SMNVEV (reference sequence). The V and J ends lost 3 bases and 0 bases, in that order; junction bases with no gene match: 8. In DNA, the CDR3 is TGTGCCAGCAGTTTCTCGGGAGGCATAAGCTCCTACGAGCAGTACTTC. Protein product: CASSFSGGISSYEQYF.